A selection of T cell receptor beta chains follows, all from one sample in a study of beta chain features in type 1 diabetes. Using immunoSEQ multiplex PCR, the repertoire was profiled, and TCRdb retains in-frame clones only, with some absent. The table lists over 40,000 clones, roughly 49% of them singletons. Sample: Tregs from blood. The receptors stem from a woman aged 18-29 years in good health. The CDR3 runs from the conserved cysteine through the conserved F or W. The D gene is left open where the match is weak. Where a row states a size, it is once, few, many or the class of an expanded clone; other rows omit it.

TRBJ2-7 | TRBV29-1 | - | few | CSAGGVPSYEQYF | TGCAGCGCTGGCGGGGTGCCCTCCTACGAGCAGTACTTC
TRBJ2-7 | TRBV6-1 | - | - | CASSEWPSAEQYF | TGTGCCAGCAGTGAATGGCCTAGCGCCGAGCAGTACTTC
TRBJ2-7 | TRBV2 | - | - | CASSEFIPDSYEQYF | TGTGCCAGCAGTGAATTTATTCCAGATTCCTACGAGCAGTACTTC
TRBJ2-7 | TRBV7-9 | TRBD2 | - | CASSSLGLAHEQYF | TGTGCCAGCAGCTCGCTAGGACTAGCTCACGAGCAGTACTTC
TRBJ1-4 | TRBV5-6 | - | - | CASSLTGLDEKLFF | TGTGCCAGCAGCTTAACAGGGCTAGATGAAAAACTGTTTTTT
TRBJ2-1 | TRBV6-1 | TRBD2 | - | CASSSGRASNNEQFF | TGTGCCAGCAGTAGCGGGAGGGCCTCCAACAATGAGCAGTTCTTC
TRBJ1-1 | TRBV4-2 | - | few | CASSQDRKIEAFF | TGTGCCAGCAGCCAAGATAGAAAGATTGAAGCTTTCTTT
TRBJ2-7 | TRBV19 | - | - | CASSMQVASYEQYF | TGTGCCAGTAGTATGCAGGTTGCCTCCTACGAGCAGTACTTC
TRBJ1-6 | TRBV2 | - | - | CASSALPNSPLHF | TGTGCCAGCAGTGCCCTACCGAATTCACCCCTCCACTTT
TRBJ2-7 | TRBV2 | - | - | CASLSAPSYEQYF | TGTGCCAGCCTTAGTGCCCCCTCCTACGAGCAGTACTTC
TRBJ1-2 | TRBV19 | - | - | CASSDRTRWGMYTF | TGTGCCAGTAGTGACAGGACGAGGTGGGGTATGTACACCTTC
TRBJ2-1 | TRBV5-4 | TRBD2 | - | CASSQGGLATHNEQFF | TGTGCCAGCAGCCAGGGCGGACTAGCGACACACAATGAGCAGTTCTTC
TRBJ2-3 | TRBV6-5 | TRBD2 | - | CASRGPAGGTDTQYF | TGTGCCAGCAGGGGACCTGCGGGGGGCACAGATACGCAGTATTTT
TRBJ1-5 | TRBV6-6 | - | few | CATSFNQPQHF | TGTGCCACCAGCTTCAATCAGCCCCAGCATTTT
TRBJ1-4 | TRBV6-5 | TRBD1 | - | CASRDGTGAYEKLFF | TGTGCCAGCAGAGATGGGACAGGGGCTTATGAAAAACTGTTTTTT
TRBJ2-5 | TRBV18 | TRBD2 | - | CASSLEAGIPETQYF | TGTGCCAGCTCACTCGAAGCGGGAATCCCAGAGACCCAGTACTTC
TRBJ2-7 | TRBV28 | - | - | CASSSPQEAASYEQYF | TGTGCCAGCAGTTCTCCTCAGGAAGCGGCCTCCTACGAGCAGTACTTC
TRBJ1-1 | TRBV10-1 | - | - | CASSESTSGYTEAFF | TGCGCCAGCAGTGAGTCGACCTCGGGGTACACTGAGGCTTTCTTT
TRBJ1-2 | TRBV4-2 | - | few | CASSQDGESYTF | TGTGCCAGCAGCCAAGATGGTGAGAGCTACACCTTC
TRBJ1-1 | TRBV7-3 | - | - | CASSWGGMGGNTEAFF | TGTGCCAGCAGCTGGGGGGGGATGGGAGGGAACACTGAAGCTTTCTTT
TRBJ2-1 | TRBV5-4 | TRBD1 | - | CASSLGQGEGEQFF | TGTGCCAGCAGCTTGGGACAGGGCGAAGGCGAGCAGTTCTTC
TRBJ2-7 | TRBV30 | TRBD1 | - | CAWSILGTGNEQYF | TGTGCCTGGAGTATTCTGGGGACAGGGAACGAGCAGTACTTC
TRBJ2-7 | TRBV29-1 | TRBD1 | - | CSVEPGTGSSYEQYF | TGCAGCGTTGAACCCGGGACAGGGAGCTCCTACGAGCAGTACTTC
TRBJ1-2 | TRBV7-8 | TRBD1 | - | CASSLEQGVRGYTF | TGTGCCAGCAGCTTAGAACAGGGGGTGAGGGGCTACACCTTC
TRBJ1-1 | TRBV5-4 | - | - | CASSLAGNTEAFF | TGTGCCAGCAGCTTGGCGGGGAACACTGAAGCTTTCTTT
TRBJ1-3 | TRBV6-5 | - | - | CASSYISGNTIYF | TGTGCCAGCAGTTATATCTCTGGAAACACCATATATTTT
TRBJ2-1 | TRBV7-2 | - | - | CASSLVSGSYNEQFF | TGTGCCAGCAGCTTAGTAAGCGGGTCCTACAATGAGCAGTTCTTC
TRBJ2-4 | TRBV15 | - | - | CATSRDSGGGSAKNIQYF | TGTGCCACCAGCAGAGATAGCGGAGGGGGCTCGGCCAAAAACATTCAGTACTTC
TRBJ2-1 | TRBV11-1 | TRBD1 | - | CASSPGTGGRNEQFF | TGTGCCAGCAGCCCGGGGACAGGGGGCAGGAATGAGCAGTTCTTC